Below are 27 T cell receptor beta chains sequenced from a single sample in a study of PD-L1 blockade in urothelial cancer. The table came from immunoSEQ multiplex PCR; TCRdb's copy has only in-frame clones and leaves some out. The repertoire holds around 68,000 clones, with 80% to 90% as singletons. Time point: pretreatment peripheral blood. Here the sequenced sample was PBMCs, taken around atezolizumab (anti-PD-L1) treatment. The origin of the receptors is a man aged 65-85 years with urothelial cancer.

This chain links TRBV7-2 with TRBJ2-1; no firm D call. CDR1 is SGHTA and CDR2 is FQGNSA in the germline V gene. Trimming left V 0 bases short and J 1 base short, with 7 bases between. The CDR3 is 15 residues long. CDR3 amino acids: CASSLAVRSYNEQFF. CDR3 sequence (DNA): TGTGCCAGCAGCTTAGCCGTTCGGTCCTACAATGAGCAGTTCTTC.

The V gene is TRBV10-2, the J gene TRBJ2-1; TRBD1 might be the D (5 bases). The germline CDR1 and CDR2 sequences are WSHSY and SAAADI. The CDR3 is 13 residues long. Trimming took 4 bases from V and 7 from J, leaving 11 bases between them. The CDR3 DNA follows: TGCGCCAGCAGTGGGGGCCCAGGGAATGAGCAGTTCTTC. This gives the protein CASSGGPGNEQFF.

V gene TRBV19 combines with J gene TRBJ2-1; 14 bases fit TRBD2. Trimming removed 3 bases from V and 9 bases from J; junction bases left unmatched: 4. The CDR3 extends over 15 amino acids. CDR1 LNHDA and CDR2 SQIVND come from the germline V gene (reference sequence). The DNA of the CDR3 is TGTGCCAGTAGTATCGGGACTAGCGGGAGAGGTGAGCAGTTCTTC. It translates to CASSIGTSGRGEQFF.

The CDR3 loop is CASRSGQGSDTQYF. DNA of the CDR3: TGTGCCAGTAGAAGCGGACAGGGGTCCGATACGCAGTATTTT. The chain is built from TRBV19 and TRBJ2-3; 9 bases map to TRBD1. The J segment lost 6 bases and the V segment lost 6 bases, leaving 7 bases of the junction unmatched. Germline lookup yields CDR1 LNHDA and CDR2 SQIVND (reference sequence). This CDR3 has 14 amino acids.

This clone showed up just once. The chain employs TRBV19 and TRBJ2-1; 12 positions agree with TRBD2. Germline lookup yields CDR1 LNHDA and CDR2 SQIVND (reference sequence). The CDR3 is made up of 14 amino acids. After removal of 4 bases from V and 9 bases from J, the junction contained 4 bases not matched to a gene. Here the CDR3 DNA reads TGTGCCAGTAGTACGACTAGCGGGAGTGGTGAGCAGTTCTTC. It codes for CASSTTSGSGEQFF.

This sequence joins TRBV5-1 and TRBJ2-1; D call uncertain. The CDR3 has 15 amino acids. V shed 6 bases and J shed 6 bases, with 19 bases lying between them. Germline V gene lookup returns CDR1 SGHRS and CDR2 YFSETQ. CDR3 residues: CASKREAPGANEQFF. The CDR3 DNA follows: TGCGCCAGCAAAAGAGAGGCCCCTGGTGCCAATGAGCAGTTCTTC.

The chain is built from TRBV5-6 and TRBJ1-2; 8 positions match TRBD1. The CDR3 has 13 residues. Germline CDR1 SGHDT, CDR2 YYEEEE. J gave up 8 bases and V 4 bases, and 7 bases lay outside the gene matches. This CDR3 is CASSPGDRNGYTF. The CDR3 DNA reads as TGTGCCAGCAGCCCAGGGGACAGGAACGGCTACACCTTC.

The chain joins TRBV4-3 to TRBJ2-7; TRBD1 aligns across 9 bases. Germline trimming cut 4 bases from V and 5 bases from J; bases unmatched to any gene: 9. The V gene's germline CDR1 is LGHNA and CDR2 YSLEER. This CDR3 spans 15 amino acids. The CDR3 nucleotides read TGCGCCAGCAGCCTCCTCCGGGACAGGGCAGACGAGCAGTACTTC. This codes for CASSLLRDRADEQYF.

The chain combines TRBV9 with TRBJ1-1; D is unclear. V was cut by 3 bases and J by 1 base, with 10 bases left in between. Looked up from germline, CDR1 is SGDLS and CDR2 is YYNGEE. The CDR3 extends over 14 amino acids. The CDR3, as DNA: TGTGCCAGCAGCGGCGGGGTAGGGAACACTGAAGCTTTCTTT. Its protein product is CASSGGVGNTEAFF.

The chain couples TRBV4-3 to TRBJ2-7; D is possibly TRBD1 (7 bases). The CDR3 covers 18 residues. V lost 0 bases and J 8 bases, leaving 26 bases between the germline ends. In germline, CDR1 is LGHNA, CDR2 YSLEER. The CDR3 region has the DNA TGCGCCAGCAGCCAAGATAGGGGGCACGGAGGGCCACCTAGGCAGCAGTACTTC. This encodes CASSQDRGHGGPPRQQYF.

The V call is TRBV9, the J call TRBJ2-7; D unclear. The CDR3 is 14 amino acids. The V gene lost 4 bases and the J gene lost 3 bases, with 14 bases spanning the gap. Germline V gives CDR1 SGDLS, CDR2 YYNGEE. The CDR3 here is CASSPDTVIYEQYF. DNA of the CDR3: TGTGCCAGCAGCCCAGACACGGTGATCTACGAGCAGTACTTC.

This clone ranks as medium-sized. V is TRBV6-6 and J is TRBJ1-5; 8 nucleotides line up with TRBD1. The germline V gene has CDR1 MNHNY and CDR2 SVGAGI (reference sequence). The CDR3 runs to 15 residues. V lost 7 bases and J lost 1; bases outside the gene matches: 6. DNA for the CDR3: TGTGCCAGCACCTCTAGGACAGGGAGCAATCAGCCCCAGCATTTT. Its translation: CASTSRTGSNQPQHF.

This chain uses TRBV5-6 with TRBJ2-7, with 7 bases lining up with TRBD2. The CDR3 loop spans 15 amino acids. V was clipped by 2 bases and J by 3 bases; unmatched bases: 8. Germline-derived CDR1 and CDR2 are SGHDT and YYEEEE. In nucleotides, the CDR3 is TGTGCCAGCAGCTTACCGGGACTAAGCTTCTACGAGCAGTACTTC. Encoded protein: CASSLPGLSFYEQYF.

This clone was seen a handful of times. The chain couples TRBV9 to TRBJ2-7, with 9 bases aligning to TRBD1. The germline gives CDR1 SGDLS, CDR2 YYNGEE. This CDR3 spans 13 amino acids. Trimming cost V 2 bases and J 6 bases; bases outside gene matches: 3. DNA of the CDR3: TGTGCCAGCAGCGTCCTGACAGGGGGCGAGCAGTACTTC. Translated: CASSVLTGGEQYF.

The chain carries TRBV2 and TRBJ2-7, with 7 bases lining up with TRBD2. CDR3 length: 13 amino acids. V shed 4 bases, J shed 2 bases, and the junction held 2 bases outside the gene matches. CDR1 is SNHLY and CDR2 is FYNNEI in the germline V gene. The CDR3 spells CASSGDYPYEQYF. In DNA form, the CDR3 reads TGTGCCAGCAGTGGGGACTACCCCTACGAGCAGTACTTC.

This chain connects TRBV14 to TRBJ1-3; 7 bases are a match to TRBD1. CDR1 is SGHDN, CDR2 FVKESK, per germline. V shed 2 bases and J 1 base; nucleotides not matched to a gene: 5. CDR3 length equals 16 residues. CDR3 in DNA: TGTGCCAGCAGCCAACACAGGGGCGCTTCTGGAAACACCATATATTTT. This sequence encodes CASSQHRGASGNTIYF.

The genes are TRBV9 and TRBJ1-4, with TRBD1 as a possible D gene (6 bases). The V gene lost 0 bases and the J gene lost 3 bases, with 12 bases spanning the gap. CDR3 size: 16 residues. CDR1 is SGDLS and CDR2 is YYNGEE in the germline V gene. CDR3 residues: CASSVDPAGANEKLFF. The DNA for the CDR3 is TGTGCCAGCAGCGTAGACCCCGCAGGGGCTAATGAAAAACTGTTTTTT.

The chain joins TRBV28 to TRBJ1-2; weak D call: TRBD1 (5 bases). Trimming cost V 8 bases and J 7 bases, with 14 bases left between them. The CDR3 is 12 amino acids. From germline, CDR1 is MDHEN and CDR2 SYDVKM. The CDR3 spells CASARRGGGYTF. DNA for the CDR3: TGTGCCAGCGCTCGGAGGGGAGGTGGCTACACCTTC.

CDR3: CASSLGLATTDTQYF. The DNA of the CDR3 is TGTGCCAGCAGCCTTGGACTAGCGACCACAGATACGCAGTATTTT. The chain has TRBV5-8 and TRBJ2-3; 9 bases line up with TRBD2. The CDR3 covers 15 residues. The V gene end was trimmed by 4 bases and the J gene end by 2 bases; junction bases not matched to a gene: 5. Germline lookup yields CDR1 SGHTS and CDR2 YDEGEE. Full variable domain (outside the CDR3, taken from reference TRBV5-8 and TRBJ2-3): EAGVTQSPTHLIKTRGQQATLRCSPISGHTSVYWYQQALGLGLQFLLWYDEGEERNRGNFPPRFSGRQFPNYSSELNVNALELEDSALYLCASSLGLATTDTQYFGPGTRLTVL.

V and J are TRBV27 and TRBJ1-5; no firm D call. Looked up from germline, CDR1 is MNHEY and CDR2 is SMNVEV (reference sequence). The V end lost 0 bases, the J end lost 5 bases, and 5 bases lay between the germline ends. The CDR3 spans 13 residues. Written as DNA, the CDR3 is TGTGCCAGCAGTTTATCGCGGGATCAGCCCCAGCATTTT. Its translation: CASSLSRDQPQHF.

The chain joins TRBV4-3 to TRBJ2-1; TRBD1 matches 9 bases. The CDR3 length is 18 residues. Germline V gene sequence: CDR1 LGHNA, CDR2 YSLEER. V lost 0 bases and J lost 2; bases outside the gene matches: 8. CDR3 residues: CASSQDFGGQGTYNEQFF. The CDR3 bases are TGCGCCAGCAGCCAAGATTTCGGGGGACAGGGAACCTACAATGAGCAGTTCTTC.

The gene calls are TRBV9 and TRBJ2-1; TRBD1 agrees at 11 bases. V lost 4 bases to trimming and J lost 5 bases; unmatched junction nucleotides: 2. This CDR3 is built from 14 residues. Germline CDR1 and CDR2: SGDLS and YYNGEE. The CDR3 region is CASSMGQGDNEQFF. The CDR3 DNA follows: TGTGCCAGCAGCATGGGACAGGGGGACAATGAGCAGTTCTTC.

V gene TRBV19 combines with J gene TRBJ1-4; D unresolved. Trimming left V 5 bases short and J 1 base short, with 11 bases between. This CDR3 is 15 amino acids long. Germline V lookup: CDR1 LNHDA, CDR2 SQIVND (reference sequence). The CDR3 here is CASSPRRGTNEKLFF. The CDR3 DNA is TGTGCCAGTAGTCCGCGTAGAGGAACTAATGAAAAACTGTTTTTT.

This chain links TRBV19 with TRBJ2-2, with 8 bases identical to TRBD2. This CDR3 region has 15 residues. Germline V CDR1 and CDR2: LNHDA, SQIVND (reference sequence). Trimming removed 5 bases from V and 7 bases from J; junction bases left unmatched: 9. The CDR3 sequence: CASSVTGTSLGELFF. CDR3 DNA sequence: TGTGCCAGTAGTGTGACTGGGACTAGTCTCGGGGAGCTGTTTTTT.

V gene TRBV10-3 combines with J gene TRBJ2-3; 7 nucleotides line up with TRBD2. V was clipped by 10 bases and J by 4 bases; unmatched bases: 14. Germline V lookup: CDR1 ENHRY, CDR2 SYGVKD. This CDR3 spans 15 amino acids. This chain's CDR3 is CATREVSLDPDTQYF. Here the CDR3 DNA reads TGTGCCACTCGGGAGGTATCCCTCGACCCAGATACGCAGTATTTT.

This chain links TRBV5-5 with TRBJ2-3, with 8 bases identical to TRBD1. The trim removed 4 bases at V and 6 bases at J, leaving 25 bases unmatched. CDR3 length equals 20 residues. The germline V gene has CDR1 SGHKS and CDR2 YYEKEE (reference sequence). The CDR3 protein is CASSHNSPESGQGMGDTQYF. For the CDR3, the DNA is TGTGCCAGCAGCCACAACAGCCCCGAATCCGGACAGGGTATGGGCGATACGCAGTATTTT. Combining the CDR3 with reference TRBV5-5 and TRBJ2-3 gives the whole variable domain DAGVTQSPTHLIKTRGQQVTLRCSPISGHKSVSWYQQVLGQGPQFIFQYYEKEERGRGNFPDRFSARQFPNYSSELNVNALLLGDSALYLCASSHNSPESGQGMGDTQYFGPGTRLTVL.

CDR3 DNA sequence: TGTGCCAGCAGCTTAGTGGCCAGCCAAGAGACCCAGTACTTC. Translation gives CASSLVASQETQYF. V and J are TRBV7-2 and TRBJ2-5; no definite D call. V shed 1 base and J shed 1 base, with 7 bases lying between them. CDR1 and CDR2 (germline): SGHTA, FQGNSA. The CDR3 is made up of 14 amino acids.